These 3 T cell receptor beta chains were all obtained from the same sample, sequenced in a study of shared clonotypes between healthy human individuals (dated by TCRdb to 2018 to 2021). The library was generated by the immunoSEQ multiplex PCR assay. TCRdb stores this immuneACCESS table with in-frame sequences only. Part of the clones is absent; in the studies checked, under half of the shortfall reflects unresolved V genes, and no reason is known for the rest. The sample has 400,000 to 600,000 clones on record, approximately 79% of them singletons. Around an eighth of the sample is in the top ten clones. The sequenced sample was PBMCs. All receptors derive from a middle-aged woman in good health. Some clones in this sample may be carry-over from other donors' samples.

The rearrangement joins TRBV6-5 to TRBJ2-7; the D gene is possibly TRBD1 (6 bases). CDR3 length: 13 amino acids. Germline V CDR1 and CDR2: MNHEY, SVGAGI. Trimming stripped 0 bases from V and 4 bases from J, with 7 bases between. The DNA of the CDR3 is TGTGCCAGCAGTTACTCAACAGGGTACGAGCAGTACTTC. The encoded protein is CASSYSTGYEQYF.

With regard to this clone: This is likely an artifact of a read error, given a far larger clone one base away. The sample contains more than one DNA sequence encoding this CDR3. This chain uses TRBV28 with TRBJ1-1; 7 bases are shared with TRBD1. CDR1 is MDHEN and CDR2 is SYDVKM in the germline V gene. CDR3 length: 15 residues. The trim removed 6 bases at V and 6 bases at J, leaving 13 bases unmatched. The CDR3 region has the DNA TGTGCCAGCAGGGGGGACATAGGGGGCGGATCTGAAGCTTTCTTT. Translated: CASRGDIGGGSEAFF.

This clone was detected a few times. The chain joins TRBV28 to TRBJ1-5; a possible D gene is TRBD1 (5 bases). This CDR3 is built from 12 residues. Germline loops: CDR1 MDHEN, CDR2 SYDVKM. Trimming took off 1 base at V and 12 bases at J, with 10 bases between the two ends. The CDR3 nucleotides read TGTGCCAGCAGTTTATTCGGGGGGAACCAGCATTTT. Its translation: CASSLFGGNQHF.